This T cell receptor beta chain was identified in a study of radiation and T cells in renal cell carcinoma. V dropped 1 base and J dropped 2 bases, with 6 bases sitting between them. CDR1 is LNHDA, CDR2 SQIVND, per germline (reference sequence). CDR3 size: 14 residues. The assay was immunoSEQ multiplex PCR, and TCRdb's table has in-frame clones only and misses some. The sample includes 150,000 or so clones, about nine tenths seen only once; the top ten take about 11%. Time point meaning: blood 4 weeks post-SBRT, at nephrectomy. Indicated treatment: 15 Gy SBRT to primary tumor, nephrectomy 4 weeks later. Nephrectomy followed 15 Gy stereotactic body radiation by 4 weeks. This renal cell carcinoma was of the clear cell type. For this clone: No antigen is known for it.

Study-wide points: Pretreatment tumor biopsies were lacking, so baseline clonotypes are unknown.

The sequence was collected from a woman aged 45-59 years with renal cell carcinoma. The J gene is TRBJ2-1, the V gene TRBV19; D uncertain. Specimen: blood, collected from a patient whose treatment included radiotherapy and nephrectomy. The CDR3 DNA reads TGTGCCAGTAGTATAGGTGTACCCTACAATGAGCAGTTCTTC. This sequence encodes CASSIGVPYNEQFF. Full variable domain (rest looked up from reference TRBV19 and TRBJ2-1): DGGITQSPKYLFRKEGQNVTLSCEQNLNHDAMYWYRQDPGQGLRLIYYSQIVNDFQKGDIAEGYSVSREKKESFPLTVTSAQKNPTAFYLCASSIGVPYNEQFFGPGTRLTVL.